These 16 T cell receptor beta chains share one sample of origin, sequenced in a study of cytomegalovirus exposure and HLA in healthy donors. The primer mix had 60 Vbeta and 13 Jbeta primers. This table comes from immunoSEQ multiplex PCR, and its TCRdb copy is limited to in-frame clones, with some not included. The sample's table shows 74,000 or so clones. The specimen was PBMCs. Receptor source: a woman aged 60-75 years in good health and CMV-seronegative.

The V and J genes are TRBV6-6 and TRBJ2-7, with D tentatively TRBD1 (6 bases). Germline V gene lookup returns CDR1 MNHNY and CDR2 SVGAGI (reference sequence). Trimming took 6 bases from V and 2 from J, leaving 17 bases between them. The CDR3 is made up of 15 amino acids. CDR3 in amino acids: CASSLTLGQAYEQYF. CDR3 bases: TGTGCCAGCAGCCTGACCTTGGGACAAGCCTACGAGCAGTACTTC.

The chain joins TRBV4-1 to TRBJ1-4; a weak D match, TRBD1 (6 bases). V was trimmed by 1 base and J by 3 bases, leaving 15 bases between them. From germline, CDR1 is MGHRA and CDR2 YSYEKL. This CDR3 spans 17 amino acids. CDR3 amino acids: CASSQVSGALANEKLFF. The DNA for the CDR3 is TGCGCCAGCAGCCAAGTTTCAGGGGCGCTTGCTAATGAAAAACTGTTTTTT.

The DNA of the CDR3 is TGTGCCAGCAGTTTCCGGGACAGCTACGAGCAGTACTTC. Its translation: CASSFRDSYEQYF. The rearrangement uses TRBV2 and TRBJ2-7; 7 bases are shared with TRBD1. Germline values: CDR1 SNHLY, CDR2 FYNNEI. The CDR3 loop spans 13 amino acids. The V segment lost 5 bases and the J segment 3 bases; nucleotides outside the gene matches: 4.

The genes are TRBV2 and TRBJ1-2; 8 bases agree with TRBD1. Trimming at V came to 5 bases and at J to 8 bases, leaving 7 bases not matched to a gene. CDR1 is SNHLY, CDR2 FYNNEI, per germline. The length of the CDR3 is 13 residues. The chain's CDR3 is CASSLDRARGYTF. Here the CDR3 DNA reads TGTGCCAGCAGTCTGGACAGGGCTCGCGGCTACACCTTC.

The chain couples TRBV4-2 to TRBJ2-1, with 11 bases identical to TRBD2. This CDR3 has 18 residues. The V and J ends lost 3 bases and 8 bases, in that order; junction bases with no gene match: 15. Germline assignment: CDR1 LGHNA and CDR2 YNFKEQ. The CDR3 here is CASSHGSGRALYVDEQFF. The CDR3 DNA follows: TGTGCCAGCAGCCATGGTAGCGGGAGGGCCCTTTACGTTGATGAGCAGTTCTTC.

The chain couples TRBV28 to TRBJ2-3; 11 bases are shared with TRBD1. With 7 bases clipped from V and 4 bases from J, the junction kept 7 bases outside the gene matches. CDR3 length equals 15 residues. CDR1 is MDHEN, CDR2 SYDVKM, per germline. In nucleotides, the CDR3 is TGTGCCAGCACCCCAGGGACAGGGGGTGCAGATACGCAGTATTTT. This translates into CASTPGTGGADTQYF.

The rearrangement links TRBV29-1 to TRBJ1-1, with a tentative D call TRBD1 (6 bases). The V and J ends lost 7 bases and 5 bases respectively, with 17 bases between them. CDR3 length: 13 residues. Germline V lookup: CDR1 SQVTM, CDR2 ANQGSEA. CDR3 region: CSANRDRDTEAFF. CDR3 nucleotides: TGCAGCGCTAACAGGGACCGAGATACTGAAGCTTTCTTT.

The chain is built from TRBV5-4 and TRBJ2-7, with 8 bases matching TRBD1. V trimming: 6 bases; J trimming: 0 bases; junction bases outside the gene matches: 8. Germline-derived CDR1 and CDR2 are SGHNT and YYREEE (reference sequence). CDR3 length: 15 residues. This CDR3 reads CASTPGTGLSYEQYF. As DNA, the CDR3 is TGTGCCAGCACCCCCGGGACAGGCCTCTCCTACGAGCAGTACTTC.

The chain has TRBV2 and TRBJ2-1, with D unclear. Germline loops: CDR1 SNHLY, CDR2 FYNNEI. The V end was cut by 5 bases, the J end by 2 bases, with 10 bases between. The CDR3 is 14 residues long. In nucleotides, the CDR3 is TGTGCCAGCAGTTCCACCGCGCCCTACAATGAGCAGTTCTTC. It codes for CASSSTAPYNEQFF.

The CDR3 coding sequence is TGTGCCAGCGGGCATTTTGTGGGAGCGGGGGAGCTGTTTTTT. Its translation is CASGHFVGAGELFF. The rearrangement uses TRBV28 and TRBJ2-2; weak D call: TRBD2 (5 bases). Between the trimmed V and J ends, which lost 8 bases and 8 bases, there was a span of 18 bases. CDR1 and CDR2 from the germline V gene are MDHEN and SYDVKM. This CDR3 region has 14 residues.

The chain joins TRBV7-8 to TRBJ1-5; 10 bases map to TRBD1. Looked up from germline, CDR1 is SGHVS and CDR2 is FQNEAQ. The CDR3 is 15 amino acids. V gave up 1 base and J gave up 7 bases; unmatched junction bases: 4. DNA of the CDR3: TGTGCCAGCAGCTTAGACGCGACAGGGGGCCAGCCCCAGCATTTT. It codes for CASSLDATGGQPQHF.

The chain uses TRBV2 and TRBJ2-2; 8 nucleotides line up with TRBD1. This CDR3 spans 13 amino acids. CDR1 is SNHLY, CDR2 FYNNEI, per germline. J was trimmed by 6 bases and V by 6 bases; bases with no gene match: 3. CDR3: CASRTGAAGELFF. The CDR3 bases are TGTGCCAGCAGGACAGGGGCGGCCGGGGAGCTGTTTTTT.

The chain links TRBV19 to TRBJ1-6, with 7 nucleotides matching TRBD1. Losses at the gene ends were 10 bases for V and 14 bases for J; bases not matched to a gene: 8. The germline V gene encodes CDR1 LNHDA and CDR2 SQIVND (reference sequence). The CDR3 extends over 11 amino acids. The CDR3 protein is CATTDRNTLHF. DNA of the CDR3: TGTGCCACCACGGACAGGAATACCCTCCACTTT. The variable domain in full, completed from reference TRBV19 and TRBJ1-6, reads DGGITQSPKYLFRKEGQNVTLSCEQNLNHDAMYWYRQDPGQGLRLIYYSQIVNDFQKGDIAEGYSVSREKKESFPLTVTSAQKNPTAFYLCATTDRNTLHFGNGTRLTVT.

This chain links TRBV9 with TRBJ2-5; no clear D. This CDR3 is 18 amino acids long. The germline CDR1 and CDR2 sequences are SGDLS and YYNGEE. The ends were cut back, 0 bases at V and 1 base at J, with 19 bases in the middle. This CDR3 is CASSVASVPARGQETQYF. The CDR3 bases are TGTGCCAGCAGCGTAGCTTCCGTTCCGGCCCGCGGCCAAGAGACCCAGTACTTC.

The chain links TRBV6-6 to TRBJ2-3; 9 bases are a match to TRBD2. After removal of 6 bases from V and 2 bases from J, the junction contained 9 bases not matched to a gene. The V gene's germline CDR1 is MNHNY and CDR2 SVGAGI (reference sequence). The CDR3 has 16 amino acids. The CDR3 DNA reads TGTGCCAGCAGACGACTAGCGGTCGACCCCACAGATACGCAGTATTTT. Encoded protein: CASRRLAVDPTDTQYF.

For the CDR3, the DNA is TGTGCCAGCAGCTTTGACCAGGGGGGCTACCCCTACGAGCAGTACTTC. Its protein product is CASSFDQGGYPYEQYF. This sequence joins TRBV7-9 and TRBJ2-7; D is perhaps TRBD1 (7 bases). Germline-derived CDR1 and CDR2 are SEHNR and FQNEAQ (reference sequence). CDR3 length: 16 amino acids. Trimming removed 3 bases at V and 2 bases at J, with 17 bases between.